One and the same sample provided the 2 T cell receptor beta chains below, sequenced in a study of graft-versus-host responses after intestinal transplantation. This table comes from immunoSEQ multiplex PCR, and its TCRdb copy is limited to in-frame clones, with some not included. This sample has 23,000 or so clones, with 90% to 95% found just once. The specimen was PBMCs, collected 18 days after transplant. The receptors were sampled from a human patient who received an intestinal transplant, so some T cells may come from the graft donor.

The chain combines TRBV5-6 with TRBJ1-1, with 9 bases aligning to TRBD1. Germline trimming cut 1 base from V and 4 bases from J; bases unmatched to any gene: 5. This CDR3 is built from 15 residues. CDR1 is SGHDT, CDR2 YYEEEE, per germline. The CDR3 loop is CASSLNRGQVTEAFF. The CDR3 nucleotides read TGTGCCAGCAGCTTGAACAGGGGGCAGGTCACTGAAGCTTTCTTT.

The CDR3 protein is CASSPDSGELFF. The CDR3 DNA reads as TGTGCCAGCAGCCCAGACTCCGGGGAGCTGTTTTTT. The chain uses TRBV7-9 and TRBJ2-2; D is undetermined. The germline gives CDR1 SEHNR, CDR2 FQNEAQ (reference sequence). Trimming left V 5 bases short and J 6 bases short, with 7 bases between. The CDR3 is made up of 12 amino acids.